This is a list of T cell receptor beta chains from one sample in a study of blood T cell repertoires in COVID-19. Measured with immunoSEQ multiplex PCR; TCRdb has only the in-frame clones, and not every one. The table lists about 210,000 clones, roughly 85% of them singletons. Sequencing input: peripheral blood. These receptor sequences come from a man between 45 and 60 years old with COVID-19, enrolled during active disease. CDR3s include the opening cysteine and the closing phenylalanine or tryptophan. The D gene is left open where the match is weak. Expanded clones are given a class, and other clones once, few, many or no size at all.

.,.,TRBV2,TRBJ1-1,CASRRERDGEAFF,TGTGCCAGCAGAAGGGAGAGAGACGGGGAAGCTTTCTTT
.,.,TRBV5-1,TRBJ1-1,CASSLQENTEAFF,TGCGCCAGCAGCCTACAGGAGAACACTGAAGCTTTCTTT
TRBD1,.,TRBV4-1,TRBJ2-2,CASSQEGTVNTGELFF,TGCGCCAGCAGCCAAGAGGGGACAGTTAACACCGGGGAGCTGTTTTTT
.,.,TRBV28,TRBJ2-7,CASRSRVGYEQYF,TGTGCCAGCCGGTCTCGGGTAGGCTACGAGCAGTACTTC
.,once,TRBV7-6,TRBJ2-1,CASSPGGNEQFF,TGTGCCAGCAGCCCGGGTGGAAATGAGCAGTTCTTC
TRBD1,once,TRBV3-1/TRBV3-2,TRBJ2-2,CASISRGGLNTGELFF,TGTGCCAGCATCTCCCGAGGGGGCTTGAACACCGGGGAGCTGTTTTTT
TRBD2,many,TRBV7-9,TRBJ2-7,CASSPGLASSYEQYF,TGTGCCAGCAGCCCCGGACTAGCGAGCTCCTACGAGCAGTACTTC
.,.,TRBV5-1,TRBJ1-1,CASSRQGLEAFF,TGCGCCAGCAGCCGGCAGGGGCTTGAAGCTTTCTTT
.,.,TRBV7-9,TRBJ1-6,CASSLRAGDNSPLHF,TGTGCCAGCAGCCTACGGGCGGGGGATAATTCACCCCTCCACTTT
.,.,TRBV7-9,TRBJ2-7,CASSLRGGQGFGEQYF,TGTGCCAGCAGCTTGCGAGGAGGGCAGGGTTTCGGGGAGCAGTACTTC
TRBD1,.,TRBV6-5,TRBJ2-7,CASTPPGGNEQYF,TGTGCCAGCACTCCTCCAGGGGGCAACGAGCAGTACTTC
TRBD1,.,TRBV5-1,TRBJ1-2,CASSPGQGAYGYTF,TGCGCCAGCAGCCCCGGACAGGGGGCGTATGGCTACACCTTC
TRBD1,.,TRBV7-9,TRBJ1-2,CASFGQALGYTF,TGTGCCAGTTTCGGACAGGCCCTTGGCTACACCTTC
.,.,TRBV5-4,TRBJ2-7,CASSLSGGGSYEQYF,TGTGCCAGCAGCTTGTCCGGAGGTGGATCCTACGAGCAGTACTTC
.,once,TRBV7-8,TRBJ2-5,CASSLKSAPLQETQYF,TGTGCCAGCAGCTTAAAATCAGCGCCCCTACAAGAGACCCAGTACTTC
.,.,TRBV7-3,TRBJ2-3,CASSLTRDGTDTQYF,TGTGCCAGCAGCTTAACGCGGGACGGAACAGATACGCAGTATTTT
TRBD2,.,TRBV5-1,TRBJ2-1,CASSLRTSNDNEQFF,TGCGCCAGCAGCCTACGGACTAGCAATGACAATGAGCAGTTCTTC
TRBD1,.,TRBV9,TRBJ2-3,CASSVTGGGLSTDTQYF,TGTGCCAGCAGCGTGACAGGGGGTGGATTAAGCACAGATACGCAGTATTTT
TRBD1,.,TRBV5-4,TRBJ2-7,CASSYKPGQGYEQYF,TGTGCCAGCAGTTATAAACCGGGACAGGGTTACGAGCAGTACTTC
.,.,TRBV11-2,TRBJ1-6,CASSLADNSPLHF,TGTGCCAGCAGCTTAGCAGATAATTCACCCCTCCACTTT
.,once,TRBV6-6,TRBJ2-2,CASSGTRTTGELFF,TGTGCCAGCAGCGGGACTCGGACTACCGGGGAGCTGTTTTTT
.,.,TRBV28,TRBJ2-4,CASSPPLVAKNIQYF,TGTGCCAGCAGCCCCCCTTTAGTAGCCAAAAACATTCAGTACTTC
TRBD2,.,TRBV6-5,TRBJ2-7,CASSYTGGVSSYEQYF,TGTGCCAGCAGTTACACCGGGGGGGTATCTTCCTACGAGCAGTACTTC
.,once,TRBV7-8,TRBJ2-7,CASSSRTASYEQYF,TGTGCCAGCAGCTCTCGGACAGCCTCCTACGAGCAGTACTTC
.,.,TRBV18,TRBJ1-2,CASSPPIVRGLYTF,TGTGCCAGCTCACCACCTATAGTCAGGGGCCTTTACACCTTC
.,.,TRBV30,TRBJ1-1,CAWVGQLNTEAFF,TGTGCCTGGGTCGGACAGTTGAACACTGAAGCTTTCTTT
.,.,TRBV9,TRBJ1-2,CASSVDVVNYGYTF,TGTGCCAGCAGCGTAGACGTAGTTAACTATGGCTACACCTTC
TRBD2,.,TRBV11-1,TRBJ2-7,CASSLGLAGTYEQYF,TGTGCCAGCAGCTTAGGTTTAGCGGGGACCTACGAGCAGTACTTC
.,.,TRBV7-3,TRBJ2-3,CASSSHGLLDTQYF,TGTGCCAGCAGCTCGCATGGACTGCTAGATACGCAGTATTTT
TRBD1,.,TRBV30,TRBJ1-1,CAWGGDRAYTEAFF,TGTGCCTGGGGGGGGGACAGGGCGTACACTGAAGCTTTCTTT
.,.,TRBV19,TRBJ2-7,CASSIGGMSYEQYF,TGTGCCAGTAGTATAGGAGGCATGTCCTACGAGCAGTACTTC
.,.,TRBV7-9,TRBJ1-5,CASSLSIQPQHF,TGTGCCAGCAGCTTATCCATTCAGCCCCAGCATTTT
.,.,TRBV6-2/TRBV6-3,TRBJ2-7,CASSGPGSTYEQYF,TGTGCCAGCAGTGGGCCAGGGTCGACCTACGAGCAGTACTTC
.,.,TRBV5-1,TRBJ1-6,CASTPTGGLLTPLHF,TGCGCCAGCACCCCTACCGGGGGGCTATTAACACCCCTCCACTTT
.,.,TRBV7-9,TRBJ1-4,CASSLDRVTNEKLFF,TGTGCCAGCAGCTTGGACAGAGTCACTAATGAAAAACTGTTTTTT
TRBD2,.,TRBV29-1,TRBJ2-5,CSVTSGGETQYF,TGCAGCGTCACTAGCGGGGGGGAGACCCAGTACTTC
TRBD1,.,TRBV19,TRBJ2-3,CASSSLTGKESDTQYF,TGTGCCAGTAGTTCCCTGACAGGGAAGGAATCAGATACGCAGTATTTT
TRBD2,.,TRBV4-1,TRBJ2-3,CASSQDRTSGGAMTRDTQYF,TGCGCCAGCAGCCAAGATAGGACTAGCGGGGGGGCCATGACCAGAGATACGCAGTATTTT
.,.,TRBV15,TRBJ1-2,CATSRDQGSYGYTF,TGTGCCACCAGCAGAGATCAGGGCAGCTATGGCTACACCTTC
.,few,TRBV10-1,TRBJ2-3,CASSESAGKNTQYF,TGCGCCAGCAGTGAGTCGGCAGGGAAAAATACGCAGTATTTT
.,.,TRBV25-1,TRBJ2-7,CASSEPRGLTYEQYF,TGTGCCAGCAGTGAACCGCGGGGGCTAACCTACGAGCAGTACTTC
TRBD2,.,TRBV9,TRBJ2-1,CASSVGSPTSGGKRYEQFF,TGTGCCAGCAGCGTAGGCTCTCCGACTAGCGGGGGAAAACGCTATGAGCAGTTCTTC
TRBD2,.,TRBV7-9,TRBJ2-5,CASSPSGGGETQYF,TGTGCCAGCAGCCCTAGCGGGGGGGGAGAGACCCAGTACTTC
.,.,TRBV9,TRBJ1-4,CASSVNGETVPNEKLFF,TGTGCCAGCAGCGTCAATGGGGAGACGGTACCTAATGAAAAACTGTTTTTT
TRBD1,.,TRBV5-1,TRBJ2-5,CASSFGQGAFDETQYF,TGCGCCAGCAGTTTTGGACAGGGGGCCTTTGATGAGACCCAGTACTTC
TRBD2,.,TRBV5-1,TRBJ2-3,CASSLGSGSTDTQYF,TGCGCCAGCAGCTTGGGTAGCGGGAGCACAGATACGCAGTATTTT
TRBD1,.,TRBV7-6,TRBJ1-1,CASWDRGINTEAFF,TGTGCCAGTTGGGACAGGGGAATTAACACTGAAGCTTTCTTT
.,.,TRBV28,TRBJ1-3,CASSFSGSGNTIYF,TGTGCCAGCAGTTTCTCGGGCTCTGGAAACACCATATATTTT
.,.,TRBV6-6,TRBJ2-7,CASTDGGRAYEQYF,TGTGCCAGCACCGACGGGGGACGGGCCTACGAGCAGTACTTC
.,.,TRBV3-1/TRBV3-2,TRBJ2-3,CASSQGQFTDTQYF,TGTGCCAGCAGCCAAGGCCAGTTCACAGATACGCAGTATTTT
TRBD1,.,TRBV30,TRBJ2-7,CAWSLTGTGYEQYF,TGTGCCTGGAGTTTAACCGGGACAGGCTACGAGCAGTACTTC
.,.,TRBV12-2,TRBJ2-3,CASRLDRIWDRDTDTQYF,TGTGCAAGTCGCTTAGACCGTATTTGGGACAGGGACACAGATACGCAGTATTTT
TRBD2,.,TRBV7-8,TRBJ2-3,CASSLRTSPDTQYF,TGTGCCAGCAGCTTAAGGACTAGCCCGGATACGCAGTATTTT
TRBD1,.,TRBV16,TRBJ1-5,CASSQPGQGIPQHF,TGTGCCAGCAGCCAACCGGGACAGGGGATCCCCCAGCATTTT
TRBD2,.,TRBV5-4,TRBJ2-1,CASLSGGGNEQFF,TGTGCCAGCCTTAGCGGGGGTGGCAATGAGCAGTTCTTC